These T cell receptor beta chains were read from a single sample in a study of early T cells in non-severe SARS-CoV-2 infection. TCRdb passed the 5' RACE reads through MiXCR, listing each CDR3 protein once. The sample carries about 50,000 distinct CDR3 sequences, approximately 9.4% recorded once. The sample consisted of whole blood. The source of these receptors is an adult who was a healthcare worker with PCR-confirmed SARS-CoV-2 infection or an uninfected control (not recorded which). Both conserved end residues are part of each CDR3. D genes are given only for firm matches. Where a row states a size, it is once, few, many or the class of an expanded clone; other rows omit it.

D gene	clone size	V gene	J gene	CDR3 DNA	CDR3 protein
-	many	TRBV9	TRBJ2-2	TGTGCCAGCAGCTCCGACAGTTGGGTCACCGGGGAGCTGTTTTTT	CASSSDSWVTGELFF
-	many	TRBV30	TRBJ1-1	TGTGCCTGGAGTGTGGGGAGGACTGAAGCTTTCTTT	CAWSVGRTEAFF
-	-	TRBV7-2	TRBJ2-2	TGTGCCAGCAGCTTAGCGGAATCCACCGGGGAGCTGTTTTTT	CASSLAESTGELFF
-	many	TRBV7-9	TRBJ1-2	TGTGCCAGCAGCTTAGGAATGGACTATGGCTACACCTTC	CASSLGMDYGYTF
TRBD2	many	TRBV27	TRBJ2-3	TGTGCCAGCAGCAGGAATAGCGGGAGGGCCCCGGATACGCAGTATTTT	CASSRNSGRAPDTQYF
TRBD1	-	TRBV4-3	TRBJ2-7	TGCGCCAGCAGCCAAGGCAACAGACAGGGTTACGAGCAGTACTTC	CASSQGNRQGYEQYF
-	few	TRBV11-2	TRBJ2-7	TGTGCCAGCAGCTCTGACCCCGGGACACTCACCGCCGAGCAGTACTTC	CASSSDPGTLTAEQYF
-	many	TRBV29-1	TRBJ1-1	TGCAGCGTTGACGGCGGTGTTAACACTGAAGCTTTCTTT	CSVDGGVNTEAFF
-	many	TRBV7-2	TRBJ2-2	TGTGCCAGCAGCTTAAGACTAGAGGGCGGGGAGCTGTTTTTT	CASSLRLEGGELFF
-	many	TRBV20-1	TRBJ2-4	TGCAGTGCCACCCGCCCAGGGAATGGGGACATTCAGTACTTC	CSATRPGNGDIQYF
TRBD2	many	TRBV20-1	TRBJ2-1	TGCAGTGCCCTCATCCGGACTAGCGGGACCCAGAAGCAGTTCTTC	CSALIRTSGTQKQFF
TRBD2	many	TRBV29-1	TRBJ2-7	TGCAGCGTTGAAGGCCCGGGAGGTCTCTACGAGCAGTACTTC	CSVEGPGGLYEQYF
TRBD2	many	TRBV28	TRBJ2-1	TGTGCCAGCAGTTCCCCGATAGCGGGGTCTTACAATGAGCAGTTCTTC	CASSSPIAGSYNEQFF
-	few	TRBV28	TRBJ1-1	TGTGCCAGCAGGCACCCGGGACTGAACACTGAAGCTTTCTTT	CASRHPGLNTEAFF
-	few	TRBV10-3	TRBJ2-1	TGTGCCATCAGTGAGTCGACGCAAACAGGCCCCTACAATGAGCAGTTCTTC	CAISESTQTGPYNEQFF
-	few	TRBV20-1	TRBJ2-3	TGCAGTGCTAGAGATCCCTACCACACAGATACGCAGTATTTT	CSARDPYHTDTQYF
TRBD1	many	TRBV4-3	TRBJ1-2	TGCGCCAGCAGCCAAGCGACCGGGACAGAGATTAACTATGGCTACACCTTC	CASSQATGTEINYGYTF
-	-	TRBV6-2/TRBV6-3	TRBJ2-7	TGTGCCAGCAGTGAGGGCCTCTACGAGCAGTACTTC	CASSEGLYEQYF
-	many	TRBV4-1	TRBJ2-2	TGCGCCAGCAGCCAAACGGATATGGGCATGATCGGGGAGCTGTTTTTT	CASSQTDMGMIGELFF
-	many	TRBV7-2	TRBJ2-7	TGTGCCAGCAGCTTAAATTGGCAGCCAAACGAGCAGTACTTC	CASSLNWQPNEQYF
-	few	TRBV28	TRBJ1-1	TGTGCCAGCAGTTTTAATAGTGCTGAAGCTTTCTTT	CASSFNSAEAFF
-	many	TRBV11-2	TRBJ1-1	TGTGCCAGCAGCGCGACGGGCGCTGAAGCTTTCTTT	CASSATGAEAFF
TRBD1	many	TRBV5-1	TRBJ1-5	TGCGCCAGCAGCCTGGGACAGGGGGAGCCCCAGCATTTT	CASSLGQGEPQHF
-	many	TRBV5-6	TRBJ2-3	TGTGCCAGCAGCTTGCAGATTGACACAGATACGCAGTATTTT	CASSLQIDTDTQYF
-	few	TRBV24-1	TRBJ1-2	TGTGCCACCAGGGCGGAGGGCCCCAACTATGGCTACACCTTC	CATRAEGPNYGYTF
TRBD1	-	TRBV28	TRBJ2-7	TGTGCCAGCAGTTCAGGGGGCACCTACTACGAGCAGTACTTC	CASSSGGTYYEQYF
-	-	TRBV21-1	TRBJ2-4	TGTGCCAGCAGCAAAGCGAGCGTATCCAAAAACATTCAGTACTTC	CASSKASVSKNIQYF
-	many	TRBV28	TRBJ2-7	TGTGCCAGCAGTTTACTGAGCTACGAGCAGTACTTC	CASSLLSYEQYF
TRBD1	many	TRBV5-6	TRBJ1-1	TGTGCCAGCAGCTTGGTGGCAGGGGGCTTTACTGAAGCTTTCTTT	CASSLVAGGFTEAFF
TRBD1	many	TRBV6-2/TRBV6-3	TRBJ1-5	TGTGCCAGCAGCTCAGGACAGGGGCGGGGGCAGCCCCAGCATTTT	CASSSGQGRGQPQHF
TRBD2	-	TRBV19	TRBJ2-1	TGTGCCAGTAGTACCCGGACTAGCGGGAGTAATGAGCAGTTCTTC	CASSTRTSGSNEQFF
-	few	TRBV28	TRBJ1-1	TGTGCCAGCAGTTTGCCTGCGGACGCGCACACTGAAGCTTTCTTT	CASSLPADAHTEAFF
TRBD1	many	TRBV6-6	TRBJ1-5	TGTGCCAGCAGCGGACAGGTCAATCAGCCCCAGCATTTT	CASSGQVNQPQHF
TRBD1	medium-sized	TRBV11-2	TRBJ2-5	TGTGCCAGCAGCCCGGGACAGGGCAGGACCCAGTACTTC	CASSPGQGRTQYF
-	few	TRBV5-1	TRBJ2-4	TGCGCCAACAACCCGGGACCTGCCAAAAACATTCAGTACTTC	CANNPGPAKNIQYF
-	many	TRBV7-2	TRBJ2-1	TGTGCCAGCAGCTTGACGATCTACAATGAGCAGTTCTTC	CASSLTIYNEQFF
-	many	TRBV5-5	TRBJ1-1	TGTGCCAGCAGCTTGGCGGCAAAAGGGGCTGAAGCTTTCTTT	CASSLAAKGAEAFF
-	-	TRBV20-1	TRBJ1-1	TGCAGTGCTAGGGTCTTCGACACTTTGAACACTGAAGCTTTCTTT	CSARVFDTLNTEAFF
-	many	TRBV6-2/TRBV6-3	TRBJ2-2	TGTGCCAGCAGCCCGATAACCGGGGAGCTGTTTTTT	CASSPITGELFF
TRBD1	few	TRBV28	TRBJ2-6	TGTGCCAGCAGCAACACAGGGGGCGCTTTTGGGGCCAACGTCCTGACTTTC	CASSNTGGAFGANVLTF
-	few	TRBV7-2	TRBJ2-3	TGTGCCAGCAGCCGAAGCCAGAACACAGATACGCAGTATTTT	CASSRSQNTDTQYF
-	many	TRBV11-1	TRBJ2-1	TGTGCCAGCAGCTTAAACAGGGTCAATGAGCAGTTCTTC	CASSLNRVNEQFF
-	few	TRBV6-2/TRBV6-3	TRBJ2-5	TGTGCCAGCAGTTCCCACCCGACAATGCAAGCGCGACACCAAGAGACCCAGTACTTC	CASSSHPTMQARHQETQYF
TRBD1	many	TRBV5-4	TRBJ2-1	TGTGCCAGCAGCTTCGGACAGGGGTTCGATGAGCAGTTCTTC	CASSFGQGFDEQFF
-	-	TRBV20-1	TRBJ2-5	TGCAGTGCTAGAGCGTCAGGGTGGGAGACCCAGTACTTC	CSARASGWETQYF
TRBD1	few	TRBV6-6	TRBJ2-7	TGTGCCAGCATCGCCGGGACAGGGGCCTACGAGCAGTACTTC	CASIAGTGAYEQYF
TRBD2	many	TRBV4-2	TRBJ2-3	TGTGCCAGCAGCCCCCTCCGGGGACTAGCGGGAGACACGCAGTATTTT	CASSPLRGLAGDTQYF
TRBD2	-	TRBV28	TRBJ2-2	TGTGCCAGCACTAGCGGGAGTCACACCGGGGAGCTGTTTTTT	CASTSGSHTGELFF
-	many	TRBV29-1	TRBJ1-1	TGCAGCGCGATATTAAACACTGAAGCTTTCTTT	CSAILNTEAFF
-	-	TRBV30	TRBJ2-7	TGTGCCTGGAGTGTAGCTCTCCGCGAGCAGTACTTC	CAWSVALREQYF
-	few	TRBV5-4	TRBJ2-3	TGTGCCAGCAGCTTGAGAACAAGCACAGATACGCAGTATTTT	CASSLRTSTDTQYF
TRBD2	many	TRBV20-1	TRBJ2-3	TGCAGTGTCGACTTAGGCGGACTAGCGGCCACAGATACGCAGTATTTT	CSVDLGGLAATDTQYF
-	many	TRBV29-1	TRBJ1-4	TGCAGCGTTTATATAGCGGACAGCAACAAACTGTTTTTT	CSVYIADSNKLFF
-	-	TRBV3-1	TRBJ2-7	TGTGCCAGCAGCCAGCTGTCCTACGAGCAGTACTTC	CASSQLSYEQYF
TRBD2	-	TRBV27	TRBJ2-5	TGTGCCAGCAGTTTGGGTAGCGGGAGCCCCGGGGAGACCCAGTACTTC	CASSLGSGSPGETQYF
-	-	TRBV6-5	TRBJ2-3	TGTGCCAGCAGTTATCTTAGGAGCACAGATACGCAGTATTTT	CASSYLRSTDTQYF
TRBD2	-	TRBV24-1	TRBJ2-1	TGTGCCACCAGTGCCTTGGGGGGGTCCTACAATGAGCAGTTCTTC	CATSALGGSYNEQFF
-	-	TRBV5-1	TRBJ2-7	TGCGCCAGCAGCCCCGAAGCGGTCTCCTACGAGCAGTACTTC	CASSPEAVSYEQYF
TRBD2	many	TRBV7-2	TRBJ2-7	TGTGCCAGCAGCTTAGCGCGGGGACAGACTAGCGGGAGGGTTATCTTC	CASSLARGQTSGRVIF